Presented here are 13 T cell receptor beta chains from one specimen sequenced in a study of response to subunit inactivated influenza vaccine. TCRdb passed the RT-PCR reads through MiXCR, listing each CDR3 protein once. The data contain 540,000 or so distinct CDR3 sequences, approximately 12% of them singletons. Sequenced material: PBMCs from blood, taken about 40 days after vaccination. The receptors were gathered from a man in his fifties who received an inactivated influenza vaccine.

The V gene is TRBV4-2, the J gene TRBJ2-7, with D perhaps being TRBD1 or TRBD2 (5 bases each). The germline V gene encodes CDR1 LGHNA and CDR2 YNFKEQ. This CDR3 spans 15 amino acids. Trimming cost V 0 bases and J 0 bases, with 9 bases left between them. The CDR3 bases are TGTGCCAGCAGCCAAGAAGGGACGGACTCCTACGAGCAGTACTTC. Its protein is CASSQEGTDSYEQYF.

This clonotype was observed many times. This sequence joins TRBV20-1 and TRBJ1-1, with D tentatively TRBD1 (5 bases). V was shortened by 5 bases and J by 5 bases, with 12 bases between the two germline ends. CDR1 and CDR2 (germline): DFQATT, SNEGSKA (reference sequence). The CDR3 sequence is 12 residues long. CDR3 in DNA: TGCAGTGCTGCCCCAGGGTGGACTGAAGCTTTCTTT. As protein: CSAAPGWTEAFF.

This clonotype was seen ten or more times. The genes are TRBV12-3 or TRBV12-4 and TRBJ1-2, with D unresolved. CDR3 length: 14 residues. Trimming pared 0 bases from V and 2 bases from J, leaving 7 bases between. The CDR3 nucleotides read TGTGCCAGCAGTTTAGCTGTCAGAAACTATGGCTACACCTTC. It specifies CASSLAVRNYGYTF.

The chain has TRBV2 and TRBJ2-2, with 7 bases fitting TRBD2. The CDR3 runs to 18 residues. Germline-derived CDR1 and CDR2 are SNHLY and FYNNEI. The J segment lost 5 bases and the V segment lost 8 bases, leaving 20 bases of the junction unmatched. The CDR3 region is CASCPFRASGIRTGELFF. The CDR3 DNA sequence: TGTGCCAGCTGTCCCTTCAGAGCCAGCGGGATAAGGACCGGGGAGCTGTTTTTT. Full variable domain (rest looked up from reference TRBV2 and TRBJ2-2): EPEVTQTPSHQVTQMGQEVILRCVPISNHLYFYWYRQILGQKVEFLVSFYNNEISEKSEIFDDQFSVERPDGSNFTLKIRSTKLEDSAMYFCASCPFRASGIRTGELFFGEGSRLTVL.

The rearrangement links TRBV6-1 to TRBJ2-5; 7 bases align to TRBD1. Germline CDR1 MNHNS, CDR2 SASEGT. This CDR3 spans 16 amino acids. Trimming at V came to 6 bases and at J to 1 base, leaving 11 bases not matched to a gene. Written as DNA, the CDR3 is TGTGCCAGCAGCCCCGATAGAGGGGGCCTCCAAGAGACCCAGTACTTC. This translates into CASSPDRGGLQETQYF.

This clonotype showed up many times. This sequence joins TRBV5-1 and TRBJ1-6; D call uncertain. The ends were cut back, 3 bases at V and 5 bases at J, with 12 bases in the middle. Germline V CDR1 and CDR2: SGHRS, YFSETQ. The CDR3 covers 15 residues. The DNA of the CDR3 is TGCGCCAGCAGCTACCGGACGGAAGATAATTCACCCCTCCACTTT. This translates into CASSYRTEDNSPLHF. The full variable domain, its missing parts supplied by reference TRBV5-1 and TRBJ1-6, is KAGVTQTPRYLIKTRGQQVTLSCSPISGHRSVSWYQQTPGQGLQFLFEYFSETQRNKGNFPGRFSGRQFSNSRSEMNVSTLELGDSALYLCASSYRTEDNSPLHFGNGTRLTVT.

This clonotype came up many times. The chain joins TRBV7-2 to TRBJ2-1; 10 bases line up with TRBD2. The CDR3 loop spans 15 amino acids. CDR1 is SGHTA, CDR2 FQGNSA, per germline. Trimming cost V 7 bases and J 6 bases; bases outside gene matches: 9. This CDR3 reads CASTSAGLASNEQFF. The CDR3 DNA sequence: TGTGCCAGCACCTCTGCGGGACTAGCGAGCAATGAGCAGTTCTTC.

This clonotype has a handful of counts. The rearrangement links TRBV5-1 to TRBJ1-4; the D gene is possibly TRBD1 (5 bases). The germline CDR1 and CDR2 sequences are SGHRS and YFSETQ. The CDR3 consists of 15 residues. V dropped 3 bases and J dropped 6 bases, with 15 bases sitting between them. The CDR3 protein is CASSWGRGRDEKLFF. The CDR3 DNA is TGCGCCAGCAGCTGGGGGAGGGGACGGGATGAAAAACTGTTTTTT. The whole variable domain, filled in from reference TRBV5-1 and TRBJ1-4, reads KAGVTQTPRYLIKTRGQQVTLSCSPISGHRSVSWYQQTPGQGLQFLFEYFSETQRNKGNFPGRFSGRQFSNSRSEMNVSTLELGDSALYLCASSWGRGRDEKLFFGSGTQLSVL.

A note on this clonotype: An end of the junction does not agree with germline; a read error may underlie this. The CDR3 region has the DNA TGCGGTGCTAGGGGACTAGCCTGGCAGTTCTTC. It encodes CGARGLAWQFF. The J gene is TRBJ2-1, the V gene TRBV20-1; the match to TRBD2 covers 9 bases. The CDR3 contains 11 residues. Germline loops: CDR1 DFQATT, CDR2 SNEGSKA (reference sequence).

This clonotype was recorded a few times. The chain couples TRBV12-3 or TRBV12-4 to TRBJ2-1; TRBD1 or TRBD2 may be the D gene (5 bases each). V was trimmed by 6 bases and J by 10 bases, leaving 16 bases between them. This CDR3 contains 13 residues. In DNA, the CDR3 is TGTGCCAGCAGCGGCAGGGAAGGAGGAGAGCAGTTCTTC. This sequence encodes CASSGREGGEQFF.

In its sample, this clonotype was seen a few times. This chain connects TRBV3-1 to TRBJ2-7; D unresolved. The germline gives CDR1 LGHDT, CDR2 YNNKEL (reference sequence). The CDR3 consists of 14 residues. V was trimmed by 4 bases and J by 3 bases, leaving 13 bases between them. In nucleotides, the CDR3 is TGTGCCAGCAGCCCAGGCCCAAGGAACTACGAGCAGTACTTC. Translating it yields CASSPGPRNYEQYF.

The DNA of the CDR3 is TGTGCCTGCTGCAAAGGCGGGGGGGAGTACAATGAGCAGTTCTTC. Its translation is CACCKGGGEYNEQFF. The chain links TRBV3-1 to TRBJ2-1, with TRBD2 matching 9 bases. Germline-derived CDR1 and CDR2 are LGHDT and YNNKEL (reference sequence). V trimming: 11 bases; J trimming: 4 bases; junction bases outside the gene matches: 12. This CDR3 spans 15 amino acids.

This clonotype was counted many times. The CDR3 here is CSVGANEQYF. The CDR3 DNA is TGCAGCGTTGGAGCAAACGAGCAGTACTTC. The chain recombines TRBV29-1 with TRBJ2-7; D is unclear. Trimming cost V 4 bases and J 5 bases, with 6 bases left between them. Germline values: CDR1 SQVTM, CDR2 ANQGSEA. There are 10 residues in the CDR3.